This TCR beta chain emerged from a study of shared clonotypes between healthy human individuals. CDR1 and CDR2 (germline): SGHTA, FQGTGA. V was pared by 1 base and J by 2 bases, with 11 bases between. The CDR3 sequence is 15 residues long. Some clones are missing from TCRdb's copy, which holds only in-frame ones; the method was immunoSEQ multiplex PCR. Of about 2.4 million clones in the sample, 80% to 95% were seen once. The chain has TRBV7-3 and TRBJ2-5; D tentatively fits TRBD1 or TRBD2 (5 bases each). The sequence was obtained from a man in his late teens or twenties in good health. Some clones in this sample may be carry-over from other donors' samples. The material sequenced was naive CD4+ T cells from PBMCs. As to subset: CD45RA+ positively selected. In DNA, the CDR3 is TGTGCCAGCAGCTTAAGAGGGGTAGGGCAAGAGACCCAGTACTTC. Translation gives CASSLRGVGQETQYF. Together with reference TRBV7-3 and TRBJ2-5, the CDR3 gives the full variable domain: GAGVSQTPSNKVTEKGKYVELRCDPISGHTALYWYRQSLGQGPEFLIYFQGTGAADDSGLPNDRFFAVRPEGSVSTLKIQRTERGDSAVYLCASSLRGVGQETQYFGPGTRLLVL.